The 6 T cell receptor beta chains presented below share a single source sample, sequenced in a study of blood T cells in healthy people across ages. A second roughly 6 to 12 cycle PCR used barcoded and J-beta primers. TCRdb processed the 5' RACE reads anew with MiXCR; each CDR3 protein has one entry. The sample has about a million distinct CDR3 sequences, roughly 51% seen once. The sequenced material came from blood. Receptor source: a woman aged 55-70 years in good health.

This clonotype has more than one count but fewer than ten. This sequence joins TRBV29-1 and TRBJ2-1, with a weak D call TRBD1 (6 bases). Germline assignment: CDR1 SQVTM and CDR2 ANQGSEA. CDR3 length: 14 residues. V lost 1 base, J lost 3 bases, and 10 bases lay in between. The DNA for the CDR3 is TGCAGCGTTGAAGGGGGGCCAGGCTACAATGAGCAGTTCTTC. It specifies CSVEGGPGYNEQFF.

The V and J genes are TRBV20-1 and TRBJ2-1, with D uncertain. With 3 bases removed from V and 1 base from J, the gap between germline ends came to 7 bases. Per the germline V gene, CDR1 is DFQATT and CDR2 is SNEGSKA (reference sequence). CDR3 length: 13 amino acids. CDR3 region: CSASAWSYNEQFF. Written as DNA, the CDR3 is TGCAGTGCTAGCGCCTGGTCCTACAATGAGCAGTTCTTC.

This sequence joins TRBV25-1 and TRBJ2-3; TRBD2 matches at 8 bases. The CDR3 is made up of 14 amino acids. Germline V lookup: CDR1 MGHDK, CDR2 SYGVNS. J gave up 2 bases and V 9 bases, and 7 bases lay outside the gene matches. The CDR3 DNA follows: TGTGCCAGGCTCTTAGCGGGGTTCACAGATACGCAGTATTTT. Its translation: CARLLAGFTDTQYF.

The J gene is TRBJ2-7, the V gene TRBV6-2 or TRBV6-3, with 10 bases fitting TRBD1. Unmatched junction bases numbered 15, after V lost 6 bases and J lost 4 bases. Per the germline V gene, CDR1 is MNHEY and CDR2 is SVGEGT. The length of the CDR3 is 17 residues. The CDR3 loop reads CASSQRDIGQGEYEQYF. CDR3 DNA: TGTGCCAGCAGCCAACGGGACATCGGACAGGGGGAGTACGAGCAGTACTTC.

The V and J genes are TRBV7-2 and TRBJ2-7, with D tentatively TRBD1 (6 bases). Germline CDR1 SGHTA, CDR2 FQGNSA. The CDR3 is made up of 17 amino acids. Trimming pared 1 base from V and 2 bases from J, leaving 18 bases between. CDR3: CASSLGPQGHIAYEQYF. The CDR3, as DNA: TGTGCCAGCAGCTTAGGGCCACAGGGTCACATTGCCTACGAGCAGTACTTC.

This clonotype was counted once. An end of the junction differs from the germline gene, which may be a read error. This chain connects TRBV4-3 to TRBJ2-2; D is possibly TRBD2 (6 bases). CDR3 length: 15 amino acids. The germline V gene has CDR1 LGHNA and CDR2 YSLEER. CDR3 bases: TGCGCCAGCAGCCAAGAGGACGGTAACACCGGGGGGCTGTTTTTT. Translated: CASSQEDGNTGGLFF.